The T cell receptor (beta chain) under discussion was sequenced for a study of T cells in Graves' hyperthyroidism and ophthalmopathy. Study findings and constraints: The model foresaw ophthalmopathy a median 6.5 months prior to onset. Most expanded thyroid clonotypes above 0.001 recurred in blood.

The germline V gene encodes CDR1 SGHTA and CDR2 FQGNSA. V lost 8 bases and J 2 bases, leaving 19 bases between the germline ends. The length of the CDR3 is 15 residues. Disease duration was under 3 months in the ophthalmopathy patients, who also had a Clinical Activity Score of at least 3 and a NOSPECS grade of at least 4. Based on clinical symptoms, serum thyroxine and TRAb, thyroid ultrasound and orbital computed tomography, diagnoses were reached. In this sample, this clonotype turned up many times. The antigen is unknown. Amplified TCR beta CDR3 regions derived from RNA transcripts. Using the HTBI primer set, a first-round RT-PCR was run on the TCR CDR3. TCRdb recomputed calls from the multiplex PCR reads with MiXCR, one row per CDR3 protein. The sample holds 560,000 or so distinct CDR3 sequences, approximately 20% seen once.

The clonotype was recovered from a man aged 40-49 years with Graves' ophthalmopathy. Sequencing was carried out using blood. This rearrangement joins TRBV7-2 to TRBJ2-7; a weak D match, TRBD2 (6 bases). CDR3 loop: CASHPRGGATYEQYF. CDR3 DNA: TGTGCCAGCCACCCCCGGGGCGGGGCTACCTACGAGCAGTACTTC.